The entry below describes one TCR beta chain. The record originates from a study of technical replicates of blood from several donors. Trimming took 7 bases from V and 1 from J, leaving 10 bases between them. This CDR3 comprises 13 residues. Looked up from germline, CDR1 is SGHRS and CDR2 is YFSETQ. Libraries were prepared by immunoSEQ multiplex PCR; TCRdb keeps only in-frame clonotypes and omits some of them. The table has more than 65,000 clones, more than 90% seen once. The TCR was taken from a human donor in good health. The sequenced sample was T cells isolated from PBMCs. The chain is built from TRBV5-1 and TRBJ2-3, with D perhaps matching TRBD2 (5 bases). CDR3 coding DNA: TGCGCCAGCTGTACAGCGGGCACAGATACGCAGTATTTT. Its protein is CASCTAGTDTQYF.